The 22 T cell receptor beta chains presented below share a single source sample, sequenced in a study of cytomegalovirus exposure and HLA in healthy donors (dated by TCRdb to 2015 to 2018). Libraries came from the immunoSEQ multiplex PCR assay. For the multiplex PCR, a mixture combining 60 forward primers for TCR Vbeta segments and 13 reverse primers for TCR Jbeta segments was used. The table comes from immuneACCESS by way of TCRdb, which keeps in-frame sequences with V and J called. Part of the clones is missing from these tables; in studies checked, under half for an unresolved V gene and the rest for unknown reasons. Recorded for this sample are about 120,000 clones; around 80% of them occurred a single time. In total, the top ten clones hold over 0.9% of the sample. The source material was PBMCs. The receptors were sampled from a human donor in good health.

V gene TRBV5-6 combines with J gene TRBJ1-4, with D possibly TRBD1 on 6 matching bases. The V gene's germline CDR1 is SGHDT and CDR2 YYEEEE. The CDR3 is 16 amino acids. V lost 4 bases and J lost 13, with 26 bases in between. For the CDR3, the DNA is TGTGCCAGCAGCGGGGGCTTTTATTCATCTTCGGTCCTACTGTTTTTT. Protein: CASSGGFYSSSVLLFF. Combining the CDR3 with reference TRBV5-6 and TRBJ1-4 gives the whole variable domain DAGVTQSPTHLIKTRGQQVTLRCSPKSGHDTVSWYQQALGQGPQFIFQYYEEEERQRGNFPDRFSGHQFPNYSSELNVNALLLGDSALYLCASSGGFYSSSVLLFFGSGTQLSVL.

The chain couples TRBV14 to TRBJ2-3; 8 nucleotides agree with TRBD2. V was clipped by 2 bases and J by 6 bases; unmatched bases: 7. The CDR3 consists of 15 residues. Germline assignment: CDR1 SGHDN and CDR2 FVKESK. The CDR3 protein is CASSQSAGAGDTQYF. The DNA of the CDR3 is TGTGCCAGCAGCCAATCAGCGGGGGCGGGGGATACGCAGTATTTT.

CDR3 region: CASSLEWVGANYGYTF. CDR3 in DNA: TGTGCCAGCAGCTTAGAGTGGGTCGGGGCTAACTATGGCTACACCTTC. The chain employs TRBV7-2 and TRBJ1-2; D gene unclear. Deletions cut 1 base from V and 0 bases from J, with 12 bases between. Germline CDR1 is SGHTA and CDR2 is FQGNSA. This CDR3 is 16 amino acids long.

This clone was seen a few times. This sequence joins TRBV2 and TRBJ1-1; 7 bases agree with TRBD1. Germline V CDR1 and CDR2: SNHLY, FYNNEI. V was pared by 5 bases and J by 5 bases, with 8 bases of the junction left unmatched. This CDR3 region has 14 residues. This CDR3 is CASSQYPGGTEAFF. Written as DNA, the CDR3 is TGTGCCAGCAGTCAATATCCAGGGGGGACTGAAGCTTTCTTT.

The chain recombines TRBV6-1 with TRBJ1-1; the D gene is possibly TRBD1 (5 bases). V was pared by 5 bases and J by 4 bases, with 11 bases between. CDR3 size: 13 residues. Germline V CDR1 and CDR2: MNHNS, SASEGT. The CDR3 DNA reads TGTGCCAGCAGTCGAGACAGCTTCACTGAAGCTTTCTTT. This sequence encodes CASSRDSFTEAFF.

J is TRBJ2-7 and V is TRBV7-9, with D possibly matching TRBD2 (6 bases). Per germline, CDR1 SEHNR and CDR2 FQNEAQ (reference sequence). V lost 5 bases and J lost 0, with 11 bases in between. The CDR3 is made up of 14 amino acids. Here the CDR3 reads CASSPAAGSYEQYF. Here the CDR3 DNA reads TGTGCCAGCAGCCCAGCAGCGGGCTCCTACGAGCAGTACTTC.

The chain uses TRBV9 and TRBJ2-1; 7 nucleotides line up with TRBD2. The CDR3 runs to 15 residues. CDR1 is SGDLS, CDR2 YYNGEE, per germline. J lost 5 bases, V lost 0 bases, and 5 bases had no gene match. The CDR3 reads CASSVGRGSHNEQFF. Written as DNA, the CDR3 is TGTGCCAGCAGCGTAGGGCGGGGGTCCCACAATGAGCAGTTCTTC.

The chain joins TRBV10-1 to TRBJ2-3, with D unresolved. Trimming left V 2 bases short and J 4 bases short, with 7 bases between. CDR1 and CDR2 from the germline V gene are WNHNN and SYGVQD (reference sequence). The CDR3 is made up of 13 amino acids. The CDR3 loop is CASSEAGADTQYF. CDR3 in DNA: TGCGCCAGCAGTGAGGCCGGAGCAGATACGCAGTATTTT.

The table lists this clone with a few counts. The chain employs TRBV19 and TRBJ1-5; TRBD1 is a possible D gene (6 bases). CDR1 is LNHDA and CDR2 is SQIVND in the germline V gene (reference sequence). The CDR3 is made up of 14 amino acids. V lost 8 bases and J lost 6, with 17 bases in between. This CDR3 reads CASDPGVYGQPQHF. The CDR3 DNA reads as TGTGCCAGTGACCCAGGGGTTTACGGTCAGCCCCAGCATTTT.

The rearrangement joins TRBV5-4 to TRBJ1-2; D possibly corresponds to TRBD1 (5 bases). Trimming pared 3 bases from V and 8 bases from J, leaving 11 bases between. Germline V gene lookup returns CDR1 SGHNT and CDR2 YYREEE (reference sequence). CDR3 length equals 12 residues. This chain's CDR3 is CASSSGGWGYTF. Here the CDR3 DNA reads TGTGCCAGCAGCTCCGGGGGGTGGGGCTACACCTTC.

The chain has TRBV15 and TRBJ2-7; the match to TRBD1 covers 8 bases. The CDR3 consists of 14 residues. CDR1 and CDR2 from the germline V gene are LNHNV and YYDKDF (reference sequence). The trim removed 0 bases at V and 9 bases at J, leaving 7 bases unmatched. The DNA for the CDR3 is TGTGCCACCAGCAGAGATCGGGACAGGTCCGGGCAGTACTTC. Its translation is CATSRDRDRSGQYF. The entire variable domain, with the rest obtained from reference TRBV15 and TRBJ2-7, is as follows: DAMVIQNPRYQVTQFGKPVTLSCSQTLNHNVMYWYQQKSSQAPKLLFHYYDKDFNNEADTPDNFQSRRPNTSFCFLDIRSPGLGDTAMYLCATSRDRDRSGQYFGPGTRLTVT.

This chain connects TRBV5-4 to TRBJ1-2; no reliable D call. The germline CDR1 and CDR2 sequences are SGHNT and YYREEE (reference sequence). This CDR3 has 16 amino acids. With 0 bases removed from V and 1 base from J, the gap between germline ends came to 13 bases. The CDR3 DNA sequence: TGTGCCAGCAGCTTGGGGCAGACACTTGGTAACTATGGCTACACCTTC. Its protein product is CASSLGQTLGNYGYTF. The full variable domain, in which reference TRBV5-4 and TRBJ1-2 provide the parts outside the CDR3, is ETGVTQSPTHLIKTRGQQVTLRCSSQSGHNTVSWYQQALGQGPQFIFQYYREEENGRGNFPPRFSGLQFPNYSSELNVNALELDDSALYLCASSLGQTLGNYGYTFGSGTRLTVV.

CDR3 bases: TGTGCCAGCAGCTTGTGGTCGGCAGGGGGCGAATTCATGGAGACCCAGTACTTC. Amino acid sequence: CASSLWSAGGEFMETQYF. This rearrangement joins TRBV5-4 to TRBJ2-5; 8 bases are a match to TRBD1. CDR1 is SGHNT, CDR2 YYREEE, per germline (reference sequence). The length of the CDR3 is 18 residues. V lost 1 base to trimming and J lost 5 bases; unmatched junction nucleotides: 16. The full variable domain, its missing parts supplied by reference TRBV5-4 and TRBJ2-5, is ETGVTQSPTHLIKTRGQQVTLRCSSQSGHNTVSWYQQALGQGPQFIFQYYREEENGRGNFPPRFSGLQFPNYSSELNVNALELDDSALYLCASSLWSAGGEFMETQYFGPGTRLLVL.

The chain combines TRBV28 with TRBJ1-1, with D possibly being TRBD1 (6 bases). In germline, CDR1 is MDHEN, CDR2 SYDVKM. Trimming stripped 6 bases from V and 10 bases from J, with 15 bases between. This CDR3 has 12 residues. The CDR3 DNA sequence: TGTGCCAGCAGCCTCAAGGGGGGGGGAGCTTTCTTT. Translation: CASSLKGGGAFF.

This clone was observed a handful of times. This chain connects TRBV4-2 to TRBJ1-1; D is possibly TRBD1 (5 bases). V lost 1 base and J 3 bases, leaving 12 bases between the germline ends. The CDR3 is made up of 15 amino acids. Per germline, CDR1 LGHNA and CDR2 YNFKEQ. CDR3 sequence (DNA): TGTGCCAGCAGCCAAGCAGGGTTAAAGGACACTGAAGCTTTCTTT. Its translation: CASSQAGLKDTEAFF.

V usage is TRBV7-9 and J usage is TRBJ2-7; unclear D gene. The CDR3 extends over 15 amino acids. Trimming stripped 0 bases from V and 5 bases from J, with 14 bases between. The germline V gene encodes CDR1 SEHNR and CDR2 FQNEAQ (reference sequence). The CDR3 DNA reads as TGTGCCAGCAGCTTAGCTGCAGGAATTGTTGACGAGCAGTACTTC. It yields the protein CASSLAAGIVDEQYF.

A single count supports this clone. The chain carries TRBV5-1 and TRBJ2-1, with 9 bases matching TRBD2. Trimming cost V 0 bases and J 4 bases; bases outside gene matches: 5. The V gene's germline CDR1 is SGHRS and CDR2 YFSETQ. The CDR3 has 16 amino acids. The DNA for the CDR3 is TGCGCCAGCAGCTTGGGAGGCCTAGCGGGGTACAATGAGCAGTTCTTC. Residues: CASSLGGLAGYNEQFF.

The V and J genes are TRBV15 and TRBJ1-1; the D is unclear. The CDR3 extends over 16 amino acids. The V gene lost 1 base and the J gene lost 2 bases, with 14 bases spanning the gap. CDR1 and CDR2 (germline): LNHNV, YYDKDF (reference sequence). CDR3 amino acids: CATSRGLGEINTEAFF. The CDR3 nucleotides are TGTGCCACCAGCAGAGGTCTCGGAGAAATAAACACTGAAGCTTTCTTT.

The chain links TRBV7-2 to TRBJ2-3, with a weak D call TRBD1 (5 bases). The germline V gene encodes CDR1 SGHTA and CDR2 FQGNSA. This CDR3 is built from 15 residues. V shed 1 base and J shed 6 bases, with 14 bases lying between them. CDR3 sequence: CASSLGGRVSDTQYF. CDR3 coding DNA: TGTGCCAGCAGCTTAGGGGGCCGTGTATCGGATACGCAGTATTTT.

The chain joins TRBV6-6 to TRBJ2-3; 8 bases map to TRBD2. Germline CDR1 and CDR2: MNHNY and SVGAGI (reference sequence). There are 15 residues in the CDR3. J was trimmed by 2 bases and V by 5 bases; bases with no gene match: 6. The CDR3 nucleotides read TGTGCCAGCAGTAATAGCGGGACCTTCACAGATACGCAGTATTTT. It encodes CASSNSGTFTDTQYF.

A single count supports this clone. This chain links TRBV10-3 with TRBJ2-1, with TRBD2 identical over 11 bases. CDR1 is ENHRY and CDR2 is SYGVKD in the germline V gene. The CDR3 runs to 16 residues. V lost 3 bases to trimming and J lost 3 bases; unmatched junction nucleotides: 4. In DNA form, the CDR3 reads TGTGCCATCAGTGATCTAGCGGGGGGTTACTACAATGAGCAGTTCTTC. Amino acid sequence: CAISDLAGGYYNEQFF.

The chain is built from TRBV6-5 and TRBJ2-2; D may be TRBD1 (6 bases). Germline assignment: CDR1 MNHEY and CDR2 SVGAGI. The CDR3 extends over 12 amino acids. V was shortened by 7 bases and J by 3 bases, with 6 bases between the two germline ends. The CDR3 nucleotides are TGTGCCAGCAACAGGGACACCGGGGAGCTGTTTTTT. As protein: CASNRDTGELFF.